Listed here are 15 T cell receptor beta chains from one sample, sequenced in a study of T cell repertoires in cytomegalovirus infection. TCRdb processed the reads anew with MiXCR; each CDR3 protein has one entry. This table has about 500,000 distinct CDR3 sequences, 25% to 35% appearing once. Their antigen targets remain unknown. The sequences come from cultured PBMCs, collected from culture after CMV antigen stimulation. The receptors were sampled from a human donor in good health (CMV status not recorded). Some clones in this sample may be carry-over from other donors' samples.

A note on this clonotype: A much larger clone lies a single base off, so this may be a read error. A read error is likely, as this CDR3 ends without the conserved phenylalanine or tryptophan. V gene TRBV7-2 combines with J gene TRBJ2-1, with D perhaps matching TRBD2 (6 bases). The CDR3 is 17 residues long. Trimming cost V 2 bases and J 9 bases, with 23 bases left between them. Germline V gene sequence: CDR1 SGHTA, CDR2 FQGNSA. This CDR3 reads CASSLKGMTSGRGEQFV. DNA for the CDR3: TGTGCCAGCAGCTTAAAAGGCATGACTAGTGGGCGTGGTGAGCAGTTCGTC.

CDR3 amino acids: CASSLSSGNAEQFF. The CDR3 DNA reads as TGTGCCAGTAGTTTGTCTAGCGGGAATGCTGAGCAGTTCTTC. The chain joins TRBV19 to TRBJ2-1; TRBD2 agrees at 9 bases. Germline CDR1 is LNHDA and CDR2 is SQIVND (reference sequence). The CDR3 totals 14 residues. V trimming: 5 bases; J trimming: 9 bases; junction bases outside the gene matches: 8.

The chain is built from TRBV11-3 and TRBJ2-1; 7 positions agree with TRBD2. The CDR3 runs 15 residues. The trim removed 5 bases at V and 4 bases at J, leaving 8 bases unmatched. CDR1 SGHNT and CDR2 YENEEA come from the germline V gene. The CDR3 loop is CASSPSGLGYNEQFF. The CDR3 nucleotides are TGTGCCAGCAGCCCTAGCGGCCTAGGTTACAATGAGCAGTTCTTC.

The chain employs TRBV19 and TRBJ1-1; 7 bases agree with TRBD1. V gave up 7 bases and J gave up 6 bases; unmatched junction bases: 8. The germline V gene has CDR1 LNHDA and CDR2 SQIVND (reference sequence). This CDR3 is 13 amino acids long. This CDR3 reads CASMKGQGAEAFF. DNA for the CDR3: TGTGCCAGTATGAAGGGGCAGGGGGCTGAAGCTTTCTTT.

This clonotype was seen at least ten times. V is TRBV12-3 or TRBV12-4 and J is TRBJ2-3, with 7 bases aligning to TRBD1. V lost 5 bases and J lost 0; bases outside the gene matches: 14. This CDR3 contains 18 residues. For the CDR3, the DNA is TGTGCCAGCAGTCCTCGACAGGGATACTCTTCTAGCACAGATACGCAGTATTTT. Amino acid sequence: CASSPRQGYSSSTDTQYF.

The chain uses TRBV27 and TRBJ2-7, with D perhaps TRBD1 (6 bases). CDR1 and CDR2 from the germline V gene are MNHEY and SMNVEV (reference sequence). This CDR3 spans 12 amino acids. Trimming shortened V by 6 bases and J by 13 bases, and 19 bases separated the two germline ends. CDR3: CASSHIGQRIYV. The CDR3 coding sequence is TGTGCCAGCAGCCATATTGGACAGCGTATTTACGTC.

V gene TRBV6-6 combines with J gene TRBJ2-3; D call uncertain. V gave up 2 bases and J gave up 3 bases, with 3 bases separating them. Germline V CDR1 and CDR2: MNHNY, SVGAGI (reference sequence). The CDR3 has 12 amino acids. CDR3 protein: CASSYLTDTQYF. CDR3 coding DNA: TGTGCCAGCAGTTACCTGACAGATACGCAGTATTTT.

This clonotype was picked up a small number of times. The chain links TRBV19 to TRBJ2-1, with 15 positions matching TRBD2. The length of the CDR3 is 17 residues. Germline V gene data show CDR1 as LNHDA and CDR2 as SQIVND (reference sequence). Trimming at V came to 4 bases and at J to 7 bases, leaving 8 bases not matched to a gene. The CDR3 spells CASSTVQGLAGGNEQFF. The CDR3 nucleotides are TGTGCCAGTAGTACTGTCCAGGGACTAGCGGGAGGAAATGAGCAGTTCTTC.

V gene TRBV6-9 combines with J gene TRBJ2-5, with 13 bases identical to TRBD2. Germline values: CDR1 MNHGY, CDR2 SVAAGI. The trim removed 6 bases at V and 2 bases at J, leaving 6 bases unmatched. The CDR3 runs 16 residues. The CDR3 nucleotides are TGTGCCAGCAGACTCGGGACTAGCGGGATTCAAGAGACCCAGTACTTC. The encoded protein is CASRLGTSGIQETQYF.

This sequence joins TRBV27 and TRBJ1-5; 8 bases are shared with TRBD1. V trimming: 7 bases; J trimming: 6 bases; junction bases outside the gene matches: 5. There are 13 residues in the CDR3. The germline V gene has CDR1 MNHEY and CDR2 SMNVEV (reference sequence). The CDR3 nucleotides are TGTGCCAGCAACGCACAGGGGGGTCAGCCCCAGCATTTT. Amino acids: CASNAQGGQPQHF.

The chain is built from TRBV20-1 and TRBJ1-1; D is possibly TRBD1 (6 bases). Germline loops: CDR1 DFQATT, CDR2 SNEGSKA (reference sequence). This CDR3 region has 12 residues. Trimming left V 5 bases short and J 9 bases short, with 16 bases between. The CDR3 spells CSAPAGQSKAFF. The CDR3 DNA reads as TGCAGTGCTCCGGCTGGACAGAGTAAAGCTTTCTTT.

The V and J genes are TRBV24-1 and TRBJ2-5; TRBD2 agrees at 8 bases. Germline trimming cut 5 bases from V and 3 bases from J; bases unmatched to any gene: 13. The length of the CDR3 is 17 residues. Germline lookup yields CDR1 KGHDR and CDR2 SFDVKD. This CDR3 reads CATSASGGPISKETQYF. DNA for the CDR3: TGTGCCACCAGTGCCTCGGGAGGGCCTATTAGTAAAGAGACCCAGTACTTC.

This sequence joins TRBV7-2 and TRBJ1-1; 9 bases line up with TRBD1. Germline assignment: CDR1 SGHTA and CDR2 FQGNSA. The CDR3 is 14 amino acids. J was trimmed by 5 bases and V by 6 bases; bases with no gene match: 7. The CDR3 DNA sequence: TGTGCCAGCAGGTCAGACAGGGGGAGGACTGAAGCTTTCTTT. Amino acid sequence: CASRSDRGRTEAFF. The whole variable domain, remainder taken from reference TRBV7-2 and TRBJ1-1, is GAGVSQSPSNKVTEKGKDVELRCDPISGHTALYWYRQSLGQGLEFLIYFQGNSAPDKSGLPSDRFSAERTGGSVSTLTIQRTQQEDSAVYLCASRSDRGRTEAFFGQGTRLTVV.

The chain carries TRBV6-2 or TRBV6-3 and TRBJ2-2, with no clear D. Germline values: CDR1 MNHEY, CDR2 SVGEGT. V was cut by 6 bases and J by 2 bases, with 13 bases left in between. CDR3 length equals 15 residues. CDR3 protein: CASSPNFPNTGELFF. CDR3 nucleotides: TGTGCCAGCAGCCCTAACTTCCCTAACACCGGGGAGCTGTTTTTT.

This clonotype has a count of ten or more. The chain employs TRBV5-6 and TRBJ1-1; 7 bases align to TRBD1. Germline V gene sequence: CDR1 SGHDT, CDR2 YYEEEE. The CDR3 contains 15 residues. Trimming took 4 bases from V and 1 from J; bases not matched to a gene: 7. As DNA, the CDR3 is TGTGCCAGCAGCGCCCAGGGACAGCCGAACACTGAAGCTTTCTTT. This translates into CASSAQGQPNTEAFF.